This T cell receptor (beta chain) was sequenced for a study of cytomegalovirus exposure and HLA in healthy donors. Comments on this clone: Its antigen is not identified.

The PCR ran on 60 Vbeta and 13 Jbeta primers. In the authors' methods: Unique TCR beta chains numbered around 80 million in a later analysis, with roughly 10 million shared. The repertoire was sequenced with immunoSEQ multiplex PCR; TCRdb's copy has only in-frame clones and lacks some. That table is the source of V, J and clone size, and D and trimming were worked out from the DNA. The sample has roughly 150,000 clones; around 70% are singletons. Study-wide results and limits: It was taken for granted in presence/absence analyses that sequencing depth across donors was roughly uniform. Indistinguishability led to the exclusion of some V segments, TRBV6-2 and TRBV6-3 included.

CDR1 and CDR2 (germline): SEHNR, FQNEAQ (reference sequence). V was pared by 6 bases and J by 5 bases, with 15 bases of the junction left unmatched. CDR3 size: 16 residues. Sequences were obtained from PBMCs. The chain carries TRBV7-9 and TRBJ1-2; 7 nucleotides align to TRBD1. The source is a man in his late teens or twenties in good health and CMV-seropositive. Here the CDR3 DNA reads TGTGCCAGCAGTCCTATCCGAGACAGGGCCAATTATGGCTACACCTTC. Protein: CASSPIRDRANYGYTF.